The clone carrying this T cell receptor beta chain has ten or more counts. The sample is drawn from a study of molecular identifiers for immune sequencing clone quantification. Naive CD8 library inputs spanned roughly 18,000 to 1,100,000 sorted cells and 10%, 30% or 50% RNA. CDR1 is SGHTA, CDR2 FQGNSA, per germline. The CDR3 sequence is 12 residues long. Trimming removed 2 bases from V and 7 bases from J, with 6 bases in between. TCRdb ran MiXCR on the PCR reads and lists one entry per CDR3 protein. The table lists approximately 41,000 distinct CDR3 sequences, 15% to 20% of them singletons. The sequencing input was naive CD8+ T cells from blood, with Jurkat cell RNA spiked in. Subset reported: FACS-sorted CD8+CD4-CCR7+CD45RA+ naive T cells. This receptor was taken from a human donor in good health. Some libraries in this study had Jurkat cell RNA spiked in. The rearrangement uses TRBV7-2 and TRBJ2-1; D uncertain. The CDR3 bases are TGTGCCAGCAGCTTATTTGCGAATGAGCAGTTCTTC. This translates into CASSLFANEQFF.